This T cell receptor (beta chain) came from a study of T-cell memory formation after mild COVID-19 listed by TCRdb under 2021. Regarding the research as a whole: TCR sequence clusters from the two donors were found to be largely donor specific. Two young, previously healthy adult volunteers, one female and one male, were included in the cohort. T-cell clones expanding and contracting after mild COVID-19 in two donors were tracked by longitudinal TCRalpha and TCRbeta repertoire sequencing.

Concerning this clonotype itself: Its recognized antigen is unknown. No much larger clone is present one base from it, and per-base qualities are unavailable.

PBMCs were isolated by Ficoll-Paque density gradient centrifugation. The research as a whole found: Clones that contracted from day 15 to 85 showed balanced CD4/CD8 phenotypes, whereas a second wave of clones that expanded from day 15 to 37 leaned towards CD4+. Whether the second-wave clones peaking on day 37 were SARS-CoV-2 specific was not confirmed. Only a couple of mild cases were covered in the study, and larger cohorts including severe cases with pre-infection samples were considered necessary. Contracting CD4+ clones were located mainly in the CM and EM memory subsets, whereas CD8+ clones were found to be enriched in EMRA. The detection of some responding clones in pre-infection memory suggests that pre-existing cross-reactive memory T cells joined the SARS-CoV-2 response.

From V the trimming removes 9 bases and from J it removes 6 bases, while the gene matches leave 3 bases of the junction unaccounted for. For CDR1 and CDR2, the germline V gene (reference sequence) lists SEHNR and FQNEAQ. From its cysteine to its phenylalanine, the CDR3 spans 13 amino acids. Solely the CDR3 DNA is kept, with 39 bases framed from the first base. TCRdb names Illumina NovaSeq 6000 as the instrument used. TCRalpha and TCRbeta cDNA libraries were built by 5'RACE with constant-segment primers, adding sample barcodes and unique molecular identifiers. RNA was extracted from every sample with Trizol reagent. Library amplification was performed in two PCR steps, and a second sample barcode and Illumina TruSeq adapters were introduced in the second step. The libraries were sequenced on an Illumina NovaSeq using 2 x 150 bp paired-end reads. The authors' pipeline ran thus. Demultiplexing of reads and collapsing into UMI-guided consensus sequences were performed with migec v1.2.7. Using mixcr v2.1.11, UMI consensuses were aligned to TRA and TRB V and J templates and then assembled into clonotypes. Clonotypes were classified as expanded or contracted when called significant by both edgeR and NoisET, with noise models trained on biological replicates. For edgeR calls, the thresholds were a false discovery rate-adjusted p below 0.01 and a log2 fold-change of 1. As an exploratory analysis of dynamics, max-normalized trajectories of the 1000 most abundant clonotypes were examined with PCA combined with hierarchical clustering. Separately sequenced CD4+ and CD8+ repertoires were used to assign the CD4 or CD8 phenotype of responding clones. In-frame beta chains were kept once TCRdb had trimmed the public reads at Q25 with fastp and called clones with MiXCR. Under each unique CDR3 protein, matching rows form one entry showing the most common genes and DNA. The V and J calls were determined by TCRdb, not by the authors. Here the sample has about 150,000 distinct CDR3 sequences; 15% to 20% occur a single time. Under 2.5% of the sample is in the top ten clones.

Sequenced input: PBMCs or a T cell subset sorted from them (not recorded which). This TCR came from an adult woman who had mild COVID-19 (a few samples of this study predate the infection). The sample titles of this study are shuffled in the database, so cell type and time point are left out; the donor was told from shared clones. The chain was built from TRBV7-9 and TRBJ2-1, with TRBD2 matching 12 junction bases. The CDR3 loop reads CASLAGGGNEQFF. The DNA sequence is as follows: TGTGCCAGTCTAGCGGGAGGGGGCAATGAGCAGTTCTTC.